This is a list of T cell receptor beta chains from one sample in a study of blood T cells in healthy people across ages. TCRdb itself ran the 5' RACE reads through MiXCR, one entry per CDR3 protein. The table shows 920,000 or so distinct CDR3 sequences, with 45% occurring only once. Sequenced sample: blood. Receptors originate from an older woman in good health. CDR3s include the opening cysteine and the closing phenylalanine or tryptophan. A D gene is named only where the DNA matches it firmly. Not every row has a clone size; where given, it reads once, few, many or a size class.

V gene	clone size	D gene	J gene	CDR3 DNA	CDR3 protein
TRBV19	-	-	TRBJ1-4	TGTGCCAGTAGTATATATCAGACAGGAGCTAATGAAAAACTGTTTTTT	CASSIYQTGANEKLFF
TRBV2	-	-	TRBJ1-1	TGTGCCAGCAGTGAAAGGGGGGCGAACACTGAAGCTTTCTTT	CASSERGANTEAFF
TRBV9	-	TRBD2	TRBJ2-2	TGTGCCAGCAGCGGGACTAGCGGGAGCGGGACCGGGGAGCTGTTTTTT	CASSGTSGSGTGELFF
TRBV5-1	-	-	TRBJ2-3	TGCGCCAGCAGCGTGCCGGGTACGGGAGATACGCAGTATTTT	CASSVPGTGDTQYF
TRBV10-3	-	-	TRBJ2-6	TGTGCCATCAGTGAGCGTAAGAGTGCTGGGGCCAACGTCCTGACTTTC	CAISERKSAGANVLTF
TRBV6-2/TRBV6-3	-	-	TRBJ1-5	TGTGCCAGCAGTTATCGTATGCTCCTGGACAATCAGCCCCAGCATTTT	CASSYRMLLDNQPQHF
TRBV20-1	few	TRBD2	TRBJ2-1	TGCAGTGCTAAGTCCGGGACTAGCGGGGGCTATGAGCAGTTCTTC	CSAKSGTSGGYEQFF
TRBV12-3/TRBV12-4	-	TRBD1	TRBJ1-2	TGTGCCAGCAGTGTTAATTGGGACAGGTACTACACCTTC	CASSVNWDRYYTF
TRBV5-1	few	-	TRBJ2-7	TGCGCCAGCAGCGCCGGAGTGGGGACCTACGAGCAGTACTTC	CASSAGVGTYEQYF
TRBV14	-	TRBD2	TRBJ2-3	TGTGCCAGCAGCAAGAGCGGGAGCGGAGCAGATACGCAGTATTTT	CASSKSGSGADTQYF
TRBV5-1	few	-	TRBJ1-2	TGCGCCAGCAGCTTTTCGACGATTAACTATGGCTACACCTTC	CASSFSTINYGYTF
TRBV15	-	TRBD2	TRBJ2-1	TGTGCCACCAGCAGAGTGAACCCGGGACTAGCAGATGAGCAGTTCTTC	CATSRVNPGLADEQFF
TRBV29-1	-	TRBD1	TRBJ2-7	TGCAGCGTTGCCCCCGGGACAGATGAGCAGTACTTC	CSVAPGTDEQYF
TRBV12-3/TRBV12-4	few	-	TRBJ2-4	TGTGCCAGCAGTTTGGAGGGGCCTGGGGGTCGGGACATTCAGTACTTC	CASSLEGPGGRDIQYF
TRBV6-2/TRBV6-3	few	-	TRBJ1-2	TGTGCCAGCAGTTCATCCGGGGCGGTTAAAGCTAACTATGGCTACACCTTC	CASSSSGAVKANYGYTF
TRBV28	-	-	TRBJ1-5	TGTGCCAGCAGCCACGCCATGGGGACCAATCAGCCCCAGCATTTT	CASSHAMGTNQPQHF
TRBV5-4	-	-	TRBJ1-1	TGTGCCAGCAGCTCCCAGGGGCCCGGGGGTGAAGCTTTCTTT	CASSSQGPGGEAFF